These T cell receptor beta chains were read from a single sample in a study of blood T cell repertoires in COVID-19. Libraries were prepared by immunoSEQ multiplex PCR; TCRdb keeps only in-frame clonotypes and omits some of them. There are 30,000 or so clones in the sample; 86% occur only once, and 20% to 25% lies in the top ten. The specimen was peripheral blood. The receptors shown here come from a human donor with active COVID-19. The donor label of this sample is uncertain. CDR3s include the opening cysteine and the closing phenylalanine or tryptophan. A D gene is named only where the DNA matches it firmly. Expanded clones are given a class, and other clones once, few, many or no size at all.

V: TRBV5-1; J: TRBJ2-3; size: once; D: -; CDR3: CASSLEKGIFLTDTQYF; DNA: TGCGCCAGCAGCTTGGAAAAGGGGATCTTCTTGACAGATACGCAGTATTTT
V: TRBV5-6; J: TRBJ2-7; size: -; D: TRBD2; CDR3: CASSLSGGSYEQYF; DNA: TGTGCCAGCAGCTTGTCCGGGGGGTCCTACGAGCAGTACTTC
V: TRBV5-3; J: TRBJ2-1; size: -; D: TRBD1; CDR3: CARRVRDRDYNEQFF; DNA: TGTGCCAGAAGGGTGCGGGACAGGGATTACAATGAGCAGTTCTTC
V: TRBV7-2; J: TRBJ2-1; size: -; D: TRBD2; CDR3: CASVKGLAYNEQFF; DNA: TGTGCCAGCGTAAAAGGACTAGCGTACAATGAGCAGTTCTTC
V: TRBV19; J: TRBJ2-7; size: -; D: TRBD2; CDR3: CASSALPSGREYEQYF; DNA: TGTGCCAGTAGCGCACTTCCTAGCGGGAGGGAGTACGAGCAGTACTTC
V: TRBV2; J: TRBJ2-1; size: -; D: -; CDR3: CASSETSSGEQFF; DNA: TGTGCCAGCAGTGAAACTAGTTCTGGTGAGCAGTTCTTC
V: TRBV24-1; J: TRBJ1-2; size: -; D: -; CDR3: CATSDWDIGAGDNYGYTF; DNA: TGTGCCACCAGTGATTGGGATATCGGGGCGGGGGATAACTATGGCTACACCTTC
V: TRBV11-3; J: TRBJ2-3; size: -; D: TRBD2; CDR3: CASSLGVWSGGDTDTQYF; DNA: TGTGCCAGCAGCTTAGGAGTCTGGAGCGGGGGCGACACAGATACGCAGTATTTT
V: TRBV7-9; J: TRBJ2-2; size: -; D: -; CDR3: CASPSSGIGELFF; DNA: TGTGCCAGCCCCTCCTCGGGGATCGGGGAGCTGTTTTTT
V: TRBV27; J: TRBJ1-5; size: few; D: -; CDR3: CASSRGWNQPQHF; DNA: TGTGCCAGCAGTAGGGGATGGAATCAGCCCCAGCATTTT
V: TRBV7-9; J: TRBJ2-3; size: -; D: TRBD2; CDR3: CASSLTEPLAGNSDTQYF; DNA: TGTGCCAGCAGCTTAACGGAACCACTAGCGGGCAATTCAGATACGCAGTATTTT
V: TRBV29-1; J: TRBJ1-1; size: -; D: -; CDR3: CSVDGGSTEAFF; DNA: TGCAGCGTTGACGGGGGGAGCACTGAAGCTTTCTTT
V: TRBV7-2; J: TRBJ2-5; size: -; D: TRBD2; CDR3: CASSLSSGETQYF; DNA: TGTGCCAGCAGCCTCTCTAGCGGCGAGACCCAGTACTTC
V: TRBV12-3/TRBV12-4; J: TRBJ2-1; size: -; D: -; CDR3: CASSPGDFGEQFF; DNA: TGTGCCAGCAGTCCCGGTGACTTCGGAGAGCAGTTCTTC
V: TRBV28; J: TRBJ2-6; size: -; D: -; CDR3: CASSLGGAGANVLTF; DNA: TGTGCCAGCAGTTTAGGAGGGGCCGGGGCCAACGTCCTGACTTTC
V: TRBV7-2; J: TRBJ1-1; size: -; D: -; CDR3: CASSLASGGQAFF; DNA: TGTGCCAGCAGCTTAGCCTCCGGGGGTCAAGCTTTCTTT
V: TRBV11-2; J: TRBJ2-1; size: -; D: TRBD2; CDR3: CASSLEPSGIDEQFF; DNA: TGTGCCAGCAGCTTAGAACCTAGCGGGATCGATGAGCAGTTCTTC
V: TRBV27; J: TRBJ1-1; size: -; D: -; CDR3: CASSKNRGEAFF; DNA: TGTGCCAGCAGCAAGAACCGGGGAGAAGCTTTCTTT
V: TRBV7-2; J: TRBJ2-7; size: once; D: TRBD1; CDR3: CASSGRTGTGGEQYF; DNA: TGTGCCAGCAGCGGAAGAACCGGGACAGGGGGCGAGCAGTACTTC
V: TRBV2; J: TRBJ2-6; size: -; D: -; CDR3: CASSELGAPIPRGANVLTF; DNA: TGTGCCAGCAGTGAATTGGGGGCACCCATCCCGCGGGGGGCCAACGTCCTGACTTTC
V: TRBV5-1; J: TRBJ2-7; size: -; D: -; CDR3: CASSLADGGIPYEQYF; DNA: TGCGCCAGCAGCTTGGCCGACGGAGGCATCCCCTACGAGCAGTACTTC